This TCR beta chain was sequenced for a study of blood T cell repertoires in COVID-19. V shed 8 bases and J 4 bases; nucleotides not matched to a gene: 4. The CDR3 is made up of 13 amino acids. Germline lookup yields CDR1 MRHNA and CDR2 SNTAGT. The method was immunoSEQ multiplex PCR; TCRdb's version includes in-frame clones alone and lacks a portion of them. The sample has around 340,000 clones, more than 70% seen once. Sequencing input: PBMCs or T cells enriched from blood (not recorded which). The chain combines TRBV6-4 with TRBJ2-2; 7 bases are a match to TRBD1. This TCR was recovered from a woman younger than 45 who had been exposed to COVID-19. DNA of the CDR3: TGTGCCAGCCACGGACAGGCCACCGGGGAGCTGTTTTTT. It codes for CASHGQATGELFF.